This TCR beta chain was observed in a study of blood T cell repertoires in COVID-19. Germline V gene data show CDR1 as SQVTM and CDR2 as ANQGSEA. V gave up 7 bases and J gave up 7 bases; unmatched junction bases: 6. CDR3 length: 12 residues. This clone showed up just a few times. Authors' methods: Estimation of nucleated cell counts was performed using reference gene primer amplification. Assay: immunoSEQ multiplex PCR; the TCRdb copy retains only in-frame clones and omits some. The V and J calls and clone size were taken over from that table, and D and trimming were inferred from the DNA. Among tens of thousands of clones listed, about 74% were seen once.

The sample consisted of peripheral blood. The rearrangement joins TRBV29-1 to TRBJ2-1; 8 positions agree with TRBD2. The source of this sequence is a human donor in a cohort sampled during active COVID-19. The CDR3 DNA is TGCAGCGCCGGGGCGGGGGGTAATGAGCAGTTCTTC. Translated, it gives CSAGAGGNEQFF.